This T cell receptor beta chain derives from a study of neurological immune-mediated disorders. Many counts were recorded for this clonotype. Antigen unknown. Broader study findings: Healthy controls had more TCR clonal expansion than multiple sclerosis, which showed the least, whereas HTLV-1-associated myelopathy showed the most.

TCRdb passed the 5' RACE reads through MiXCR, listing each CDR3 protein once. This sample yields about 80,000 distinct CDR3 sequences, of which less than 5.5% are seen a single time; 2% to 2.5% belongs to the top ten. Germline V gives CDR1 KGHSH, CDR2 LQKENI. The CDR3 spans 15 residues. Trimming took 0 bases from V and 3 from J, leaving 12 bases between them. This sequence originates from a woman in her twenties or thirties with multiple sclerosis. Sequencing used PBMCs. The J gene is TRBJ2-7, the V gene TRBV18; D remains ambiguous. The CDR3 region has the DNA TGTGCCAGCTCACCACCGTCGTCGGGTTTCTACGAGCAGTACTTC. Translating gives CASSPPSSGFYEQYF.